This T cell receptor beta chain appears in the sequencing data of a study of cytomegalovirus exposure and HLA in healthy donors. PCR used 60 Vbeta primers and 13 Jbeta primers. Measured with immunoSEQ multiplex PCR; TCRdb has only the in-frame clones, and not every one. The repertoire includes about 130,000 clones, roughly 80% of them detected once, and around 4% sits in the top ten. Material for sequencing was PBMCs. The origin of this receptor is a man aged 18 to 35 in good health and CMV-seropositive.

In DNA, the CDR3 is TGTGCCAGCAGTCGATCTAGCAACAATGAGCAGTTCTTC. Translation: CASSRSSNNEQFF. J is TRBJ2-1 and V is TRBV6-4; D might be TRBD2 (5 bases). CDR1 is MRHNA and CDR2 is SNTAGT in the germline V gene. V shed 5 bases and J shed 5 bases, with 10 bases lying between them. The CDR3 runs 13 residues.